This TCR beta chain came from a study of blood T cell repertoires in COVID-19. Per the original data handling: Researchers report that nucleated cell counts were estimated from reference gene primer amplification. The data were produced by immunoSEQ multiplex PCR, yet TCRdb's version contains in-frame clones alone and is incomplete. V and J calls and clone size are given by that table; D and trimming were obtained from the DNA. The table lists a few hundred thousand clones, 80% to 95% of them singletons. The CDR3 contains 15 residues. CDR1 KGHSH and CDR2 LQKENI come from the germline V gene. V gave up 6 bases and J gave up 0 bases, with 12 bases separating them.

Sequenced: peripheral blood. The chain links TRBV18 to TRBJ1-5; possibly TRBD1 for D (5 bases). The TCR originated in a woman in her 30s with COVID-19, enrolled during active disease. CDR3 nucleotide sequence: TGTGCCAGCTCTCGGGACTCCAATAGCAATCAGCCCCAGCATTTT. Translating gives CASSRDSNSNQPQHF.